These 19 T cell receptor beta chains were all obtained from the same sample, sequenced in a study of blood T cell repertoires in COVID-19. Clones were sequenced by immunoSEQ multiplex PCR, and TCRdb holds only the in-frame ones, with some missing. The sample holds approximately 150,000 clones, approximately 77% seen once. The sample consisted of PBMCs or T cells enriched from blood (not recorded which). All receptors come from a man aged 60 to 69 who had recovered from COVID-19.

This sequence joins TRBV15 and TRBJ2-7, with D possibly being TRBD2 (5 bases). This CDR3 contains 15 residues. CDR1 is LNHNV, CDR2 YYDKDF, per germline (reference sequence). The germline V and J ends were trimmed by 1 base and 5 bases, with 15 bases remaining between them. The CDR3 DNA sequence: TGTGCCACCAGCAGAGGACGAGGGATTCAGCACGAGCAGTACTTC. Protein product: CATSRGRGIQHEQYF.

The rearrangement links TRBV14 to TRBJ2-5, with 7 bases fitting TRBD1. The trim removed 4 bases at V and 5 bases at J, leaving 4 bases unmatched. CDR1 and CDR2 from the germline V gene are SGHDN and FVKESK. This CDR3 has 13 amino acids. Written as DNA, the CDR3 is TGTGCCAGCAGCCCAGGACAGGAGGAGACCCAGTACTTC. Residues: CASSPGQEETQYF.

This sequence joins TRBV6-2 or TRBV6-3 and TRBJ2-7; D is possibly TRBD1 (5 bases). Germline V gene sequence: CDR1 MNHEY, CDR2 SVGEGT. The CDR3 has 14 residues. The germline V and J ends were trimmed by 5 bases and 0 bases, with 11 bases remaining between them. The CDR3 region has the DNA TGTGCCAGCAGTCCGACAGAGATCTCCTACGAGCAGTACTTC. It translates to CASSPTEISYEQYF.

This sequence joins TRBV5-1 and TRBJ2-7; tentative D call: TRBD1 (6 bases). Trimming took off 5 bases at V and 3 bases at J, with 9 bases between the two ends. CDR1 is SGHRS, CDR2 YFSETQ, per germline. The CDR3 is 12 amino acids. CDR3 coding DNA: TGCGCCAGCAGGGGACAATTCTACGAGCAGTACTTC. Its protein product is CASRGQFYEQYF.

V and J are TRBV13 and TRBJ2-3, with 9 bases fitting TRBD2. With V trimmed by 5 bases and J by 7 bases, 13 bases remained unmatched. CDR3 length: 16 amino acids. Germline CDR1 PRHDT, CDR2 FYEKMQ (reference sequence). For the CDR3, the DNA is TGTGCCAGCAGCCTAATAGCGGGGGCGTCCGTGAATACGCAGTATTTT. Translation gives CASSLIAGASVNTQYF.

The chain uses TRBV6-2 or TRBV6-3 and TRBJ2-7; TRBD1 is a possible D gene (5 bases). V dropped 4 bases and J dropped 3 bases, with 10 bases sitting between them. There are 13 residues in the CDR3. Germline V lookup: CDR1 MNHEY, CDR2 SVGEGT. The CDR3 loop is CASSWQGLYEQYF. CDR3 sequence (DNA): TGTGCCAGCAGTTGGCAGGGTCTCTACGAGCAGTACTTC.

This clone was counted a few times. The CDR3 here is CASSYSTGGKLFF. Here the CDR3 DNA reads TGTGCCAGCAGTTACTCGACGGGAGGAAAACTGTTTTTT. The chain combines TRBV6-5 with TRBJ1-4, with D unclear. This CDR3 has 13 residues. V was cut by 0 bases and J by 10 bases, with 9 bases left in between. Looked up from germline, CDR1 is MNHEY and CDR2 is SVGAGI.

V gene TRBV11-2 combines with J gene TRBJ1-3; 10 bases are a match to TRBD1. Germline values: CDR1 SGHAT, CDR2 FQNNGV. Germline trimming cut 5 bases from V and 3 bases from J; bases unmatched to any gene: 7. The CDR3 loop spans 16 amino acids. CDR3 loop: CASSPRTGGDGNTIYF. CDR3 bases: TGTGCCAGCAGCCCCCGGACAGGGGGAGATGGAAACACCATATATTTT. The whole variable domain, filled in from reference TRBV11-2 and TRBJ1-3, reads EAGVAQSPRYKIIEKRQSVAFWCNPISGHATLYWYQQILGQGPKLLIQFQNNGVVDDSQLPKDRFSAERLKGVDSTLKIQPAKLEDSAVYLCASSPRTGGDGNTIYFGEGSWLTVV.

This clone appeared once. The chain is built from TRBV27 and TRBJ2-3; D possibly corresponds to TRBD1 (6 bases). Looked up from germline, CDR1 is MNHEY and CDR2 is SMNVEV (reference sequence). This CDR3 spans 16 amino acids. Trimming took off 6 bases at V and 6 bases at J, with 22 bases between the two ends. Here the CDR3 reads CASSSSPTGTRDTQYF. Written as DNA, the CDR3 is TGTGCCAGCAGCTCATCTCCCACAGGGACGAGGGATACGCAGTATTTT.

The gene calls are TRBV4-1 and TRBJ2-7; 8 positions agree with TRBD1. The CDR3 is made up of 14 amino acids. CDR1 and CDR2 (germline): MGHRA, YSYEKL. Trimming removed 4 bases from V and 1 base from J; junction bases left unmatched: 3. The DNA of the CDR3 is TGCGCCAGCAGCCCATGGGACAGGTCCTACGAGCAGTACTTC. Its translation is CASSPWDRSYEQYF.

With regard to this clone: Sequence at one end of the junction differs from germline and may be a read error. The V gene is TRBV7-7, the J gene TRBJ2-5; 7 nucleotides line up with TRBD2. Germline lookup yields CDR1 SSHAT and CDR2 FNYEAQ (reference sequence). The CDR3 covers 14 residues. The DNA for the CDR3 is TGTGCTAGCAGCTCTGGGGACTATCAAGAGACCCAGTACTTC. It specifies CASSSGDYQETQYF. The full variable domain, completed using reference TRBV7-7 and TRBJ2-5, is GAGVSQSPRYKVTKRGQDVTLRCDPISSHATLYWYQQALGQGPEFLTYFNYEAQPDKSGLPSDRFSAERPEGSISTLTIQRTEQRDSAMYRCASSSGDYQETQYFGPGTRLLVL.

The chain couples TRBV2 to TRBJ2-7; D remains unclear. V lost 1 base and J lost 7, with 5 bases in between. CDR1 is SNHLY, CDR2 FYNNEI, per germline. The CDR3 spans 11 residues. The CDR3 reads CASSEETEQYF. CDR3 coding DNA: TGTGCCAGCAGTGAAGAAACTGAGCAGTACTTC. Drawing the rest from reference TRBV2 and TRBJ2-7, the complete variable domain is EPEVTQTPSHQVTQMGQEVILRCVPISNHLYFYWYRQILGQKVEFLVSFYNNEISEKSEIFDDQFSVERPDGSNFTLKIRSTKLEDSAMYFCASSEETEQYFGPGTRLTVT.

The chain has TRBV2 and TRBJ1-5; D is unresolved. CDR3 length: 14 residues. Germline values: CDR1 SNHLY, CDR2 FYNNEI. Trimming pared 2 bases from V and 2 bases from J, leaving 7 bases between. DNA of the CDR3: TGTGCCAGCAGTGAATATTTTGGCAATCAGCCCCAGCATTTT. Translating gives CASSEYFGNQPQHF.

The chain carries TRBV5-1 and TRBJ2-5; 12 bases align to TRBD2. CDR1 SGHRS and CDR2 YFSETQ come from the germline V gene. The CDR3 totals 16 residues. The junction had 5 bases not matched to a gene; V was cut back by 4 bases and J by 1 base. CDR3 in amino acids: CASSRTSGITQETQYF. The CDR3 DNA sequence: TGCGCCAGCAGCCGGACTAGCGGGATTACCCAAGAGACCCAGTACTTC. The complete variable domain, with remaining parts taken from reference TRBV5-1 and TRBJ2-5, reads KAGVTQTPRYLIKTRGQQVTLSCSPISGHRSVSWYQQTPGQGLQFLFEYFSETQRNKGNFPGRFSGRQFSNSRSEMNVSTLELGDSALYLCASSRTSGITQETQYFGPGTRLLVL.

This rearrangement joins TRBV3-1 (or the pseudogene TRBV3-2) to TRBJ2-5; weak D call: TRBD1 (5 bases). The germline gives CDR1 LGHDT, CDR2 YNNKEL (reference sequence). Trimming cost V 4 bases and J 6 bases, with 12 bases left between them. This CDR3 spans 13 amino acids. The CDR3 sequence is CASSPGISKTQYF. As DNA, the CDR3 is TGTGCCAGCAGCCCAGGGATTTCCAAGACCCAGTACTTC.

This chain uses TRBV18 with TRBJ1-3, with a tentative D call TRBD1 (5 bases). V shed 2 bases and J shed 4 bases, with 12 bases lying between them. This CDR3 comprises 15 residues. CDR1 is KGHSH, CDR2 LQKENI, per germline. This CDR3 reads CASSPTQTAGNTIYF. The CDR3 coding sequence is TGTGCCAGCTCACCAACCCAGACAGCCGGAAACACCATATATTTT.

There are many counts of this clone. The chain employs TRBV28 and TRBJ1-5; 7 bases line up with TRBD1. The CDR3 covers 14 residues. The V gene end was trimmed by 3 bases and the J gene end by 5 bases; junction bases not matched to a gene: 4. CDR1 is MDHEN, CDR2 SYDVKM, per germline. The DNA of the CDR3 is TGTGCCAGCAGTTTGAACAGGGGTGATCAGCCCCAGCATTTT. Encoded protein: CASSLNRGDQPQHF.

V usage is TRBV28 and J usage is TRBJ1-6; 10 nucleotides align to TRBD1. Germline-derived CDR1 and CDR2 are MDHEN and SYDVKM. The CDR3 loop spans 13 amino acids. CDR3 coding DNA: TGTGCGACCCACGGGACAGGGGAGTCACCCCTCCACTTT. Its protein is CATHGTGESPLHF.

This sequence joins TRBV6-5 and TRBJ2-7; perhaps TRBD1 as D (6 bases). Germline V gene data show CDR1 as MNHEY and CDR2 as SVGAGI. This CDR3 is 13 amino acids long. V gave up 6 bases and J gave up 6 bases, with 15 bases separating them. CDR3 sequence: CASSQRDTGEQYF. CDR3 DNA sequence: TGTGCCAGCAGCCAACGGGACACGGGCGAGCAGTACTTC.